The 32 T cell receptor beta chains reported below all come from one sample, sequenced in a study of CD8 T cells in ankylosing spondylitis. Overall study findings and caveats: A motif in TCR beta, a set of eight highly homologous variants, appeared characteristic of ankylosing spondylitis blood.

TCRdb processed the 5' RACE reads anew with MiXCR; each CDR3 protein has one entry. There are about 750,000 distinct CDR3 sequences in the sample; 15% to 20% occur only once, and about a fifth lies in the top ten. Their antigens remain unidentified. Specimen: blood, either unsorted or a sorted T cell fraction (not recorded which). The receptors here all came from a male donor with ankylosing spondylitis.

This clonotype was detected only a few times. This chain's CDR3 is CASSLESLNSPLHF. In DNA form, the CDR3 reads TGTGCCAGCAGCTTAGAATCCCTTAATTCACCCCTCCACTTT. J is TRBJ1-6 and V is TRBV7-6; D not certain. The CDR3 loop spans 14 amino acids. V was cut by 1 base and J by 6 bases, with 7 bases left in between. CDR1 and CDR2 (germline): SGHVS, FNYEAQ.

This clonotype was detected a few times. The chain combines TRBV5-5 with TRBJ2-7; 11 nucleotides line up with TRBD1. The CDR3 sequence is 15 residues long. Trimming took 5 bases from V and 2 from J; bases not matched to a gene: 6. The germline V gene encodes CDR1 SGHKS and CDR2 YYEKEE (reference sequence). The CDR3 reads CASRAGTGGTYEQYF. In nucleotides, the CDR3 is TGTGCCAGCAGGGCTGGGACAGGGGGGACCTACGAGCAGTACTTC. Full variable domain (remainder filled in from reference TRBV5-5 and TRBJ2-7): DAGVTQSPTHLIKTRGQQVTLRCSPISGHKSVSWYQQVLGQGPQFIFQYYEKEERGRGNFPDRFSARQFPNYSSELNVNALLLGDSALYLCASRAGTGGTYEQYFGPGTRLTVT.

In its sample, this clonotype was seen a few times. This chain connects TRBV6-5 to TRBJ2-6, with 11 bases identical to TRBD2. CDR1 and CDR2 (germline): MNHEY, SVGAGI. The length of the CDR3 is 18 residues. Trimming at V came to 2 bases and at J to 0 bases, leaving 3 bases not matched to a gene. CDR3 sequence: CASSYRLAGTSGANVLTF. CDR3 coding DNA: TGTGCCAGCAGTTACCGACTAGCGGGGACCTCTGGGGCCAACGTCCTGACTTTC.

The rearrangement joins TRBV20-1 to TRBJ2-1; TRBD1 matches 9 bases. Germline V gene sequence: CDR1 DFQATT, CDR2 SNEGSKA (reference sequence). The CDR3 is made up of 14 amino acids. V gave up 4 bases and J gave up 7 bases; unmatched junction bases: 8. The CDR3 nucleotides are TGCAGTGCTACCGGGACAGGGTTGGGAAATGAGCAGTTCTTC. Translation: CSATGTGLGNEQFF.

V usage is TRBV20-1 and J usage is TRBJ2-1, with 8 bases lining up with TRBD2. The germline V gene has CDR1 DFQATT and CDR2 SNEGSKA (reference sequence). The junction had 3 bases not matched to a gene; V was cut back by 6 bases and J by 5 bases. The CDR3 consists of 12 residues. The CDR3 bases are TGCAGTGCCTCGCGGGGGGACAATGAGCAGTTCTTC. Translated, it gives CSASRGDNEQFF.

This clonotype was seen only a few times. The chain is built from TRBV7-2 and TRBJ2-1; TRBD1 aligns across 9 bases. Germline CDR1 reads SGHTA; CDR2 reads FQGNSA. V lost 4 bases, J lost 2 bases, and 3 bases stayed unmatched. There are 15 residues in the CDR3. CDR3: CASSSDRGPYNEQFF. The CDR3 nucleotides are TGTGCCAGCAGCTCGGACAGGGGACCCTACAATGAGCAGTTCTTC.

The chain employs TRBV30 and TRBJ1-5, with D uncertain. CDR3 size: 14 residues. Trimming cost V 2 bases and J 5 bases, with 13 bases left between them. Per germline, CDR1 GTSNPN and CDR2 SVGIG (reference sequence). The CDR3 is CAWSTQGKDQPQHF. CDR3 sequence (DNA): TGTGCCTGGAGTACCCAAGGCAAGGATCAGCCCCAGCATTTT.

This clonotype was seen a handful of times. The chain recombines TRBV4-1 with TRBJ2-5; D uncertain. V was clipped by 5 bases and J by 5 bases, with 12 bases between them. Germline CDR1 is MGHRA and CDR2 is YSYEKL. The CDR3 sequence is 13 residues long. Here the CDR3 DNA reads TGCGCCAGCAGCACGGACCTCGGGGAGACCCAGTACTTC. Its protein product is CASSTDLGETQYF.

V is TRBV27 and J is TRBJ1-5; D is ambiguous. Germline loops: CDR1 MNHEY, CDR2 SMNVEV (reference sequence). The V and J ends lost 6 bases and 8 bases respectively, with 8 bases between them. The CDR3 runs to 11 residues. The CDR3 loop reads CASRGIKPQHF. CDR3 coding DNA: TGTGCCAGCAGGGGAATCAAGCCCCAGCATTTT.

This clonotype was recorded at least ten times. The rearrangement joins TRBV12-3 or TRBV12-4 to TRBJ1-1, with 12 bases identical to TRBD1. The CDR3 runs 15 residues. Trimming removed 5 bases from V and 10 bases from J; junction bases left unmatched: 11. Here the CDR3 DNA reads TGTGCCAGCAGTGCGTCCGGGACAGGGGGCATGGGAGCTTTCTTT. Its protein is CASSASGTGGMGAFF.

This clonotype was seen once. Here the CDR3 reads CARWSDSTDTQYF. Here the CDR3 DNA reads TGTGCCAGATGGTCGGACTCCACAGATACGCAGTATTTT. The chain recombines TRBV2 with TRBJ2-3; TRBD2 is a possible D gene (5 bases). Germline V gene lookup returns CDR1 SNHLY and CDR2 FYNNEI. The CDR3 loop spans 13 amino acids. Between the trimmed V and J ends, which lost 9 bases and 2 bases, there was a span of 12 bases.

The chain joins TRBV7-3 to TRBJ2-7; maybe TRBD1 (8 bases). CDR3 length: 15 residues. Per the germline V gene, CDR1 is SGHTA and CDR2 is FQGTGA. Trimming stripped 3 bases from V and 0 bases from J, with 12 bases between. CDR3 protein: CASSFTGGDSYEQYF. The CDR3 DNA reads as TGTGCCAGCAGCTTTACAGGGGGGGACTCCTACGAGCAGTACTTC.

V usage is TRBV11-2 and J usage is TRBJ2-1; the D is unclear. Germline lookup yields CDR1 SGHAT and CDR2 FQNNGV. The CDR3 extends over 13 amino acids. V was shortened by 4 bases and J by 5 bases, with 9 bases between the two germline ends. CDR3 in amino acids: CASSSWKDNEQFF. CDR3 bases: TGTGCCAGCAGCTCTTGGAAAGACAATGAGCAGTTCTTC.

In this sample, this clonotype turned up a few times. The V gene is TRBV29-1, the J gene TRBJ2-7; D could derive from TRBD1 or TRBD2 (5 bases each). The germline V gene encodes CDR1 SQVTM and CDR2 ANQGSEA. Trimming shortened V by 5 bases and J by 6 bases, and 8 bases separated the two germline ends. The CDR3 consists of 10 residues. CDR3 coding DNA: TGCAGCGTTCGGGACGCCGAGCAGTACTTC. Its protein product is CSVRDAEQYF.

This clonotype came up a few times. The rearrangement uses TRBV20-1 and TRBJ2-3; D ambiguous. In germline, CDR1 is DFQATT, CDR2 SNEGSKA (reference sequence). V was trimmed by 6 bases and J by 2 bases, leaving 12 bases between them. There are 13 residues in the CDR3. CDR3 residues: CSALRSYTDTQYF. The CDR3 DNA follows: TGCAGTGCGTTAAGGAGCTACACAGATACGCAGTATTTT.

This clonotype showed up many times. The rearrangement joins TRBV7-9 to TRBJ2-3; TRBD2 might be the D (5 bases). V was trimmed by 5 bases and J by 6 bases, leaving 12 bases between them. Germline-derived CDR1 and CDR2 are SEHNR and FQNEAQ (reference sequence). This CDR3 has 13 residues. The DNA of the CDR3 is TGTGCCAGCAGCGGAGGCACCTATGATACGCAGTATTTT. This translates into CASSGGTYDTQYF.

This clonotype was seen more than once but under ten times. This chain joins TRBV6-1 and TRBJ1-5, with unresolved D. CDR3 length: 15 amino acids. The V gene lost 8 bases and the J gene lost 4 bases, with 18 bases spanning the gap. CDR1 MNHNS and CDR2 SASEGT come from the germline V gene. The CDR3 region is CASSYGGKANQPQHF. The CDR3, as DNA: TGTGCCAGCTCCTATGGTGGGAAAGCGAATCAGCCCCAGCATTTT.

V is TRBV20-1 and J is TRBJ2-7, with D unresolved. Trimming cost V 3 bases and J 1 base, with 10 bases left between them. Looked up from germline, CDR1 is DFQATT and CDR2 is SNEGSKA (reference sequence). There are 13 residues in the CDR3. The CDR3 DNA sequence: TGCAGTGCTAGTTGGTCAGAATCCTACGAGCAGTACTTC. This gives the protein CSASWSESYEQYF.

The chain joins TRBV5-6 to TRBJ2-2; the D gene is possibly TRBD1 (5 bases). This CDR3 region has 15 residues. Trimming shortened V by 0 bases and J by 3 bases, and 9 bases separated the two germline ends. The germline gives CDR1 SGHDT, CDR2 YYEEEE. CDR3 coding DNA: TGTGCCAGCAGCTTGGAGGGCAGGGACACCGGGGAGCTGTTTTTT. It translates to CASSLEGRDTGELFF.

The rearrangement uses TRBV12-3 or TRBV12-4 and TRBJ2-1, with TRBD2 identical over 8 bases. Trimming took 1 base from V and 6 from J; bases not matched to a gene: 11. The length of the CDR3 is 17 residues. CDR3 loop: CASSLGGGLAGSNEQFF. The CDR3 DNA reads as TGTGCCAGCAGTTTAGGGGGAGGGCTAGCGGGTAGCAATGAGCAGTTCTTC.

The chain carries TRBV5-1 and TRBJ1-1; the D is unclear. This CDR3 region has 15 residues. Trimming removed 0 bases from V and 0 bases from J, with 9 bases in between. Germline V gene data show CDR1 as SGHRS and CDR2 as YFSETQ. The CDR3, as DNA: TGCGCCAGCAGCTTGGAAGTAGAAATGAACACTGAAGCTTTCTTT. Translating gives CASSLEVEMNTEAFF.

This clonotype was seen repeatedly, ten times or more. The chain carries TRBV19 and TRBJ1-3; D not certain. The germline CDR1 and CDR2 sequences are LNHDA and SQIVND (reference sequence). Deletions cut 7 bases from V and 4 bases from J, with 14 bases between. There are 14 residues in the CDR3. The DNA for the CDR3 is TGTGCCAGTATCGGTTCAAGCTACGGAAACACCATATATTTT. Translation gives CASIGSSYGNTIYF. Supplemented by reference TRBV19 and TRBJ1-3, the full variable domain reads DGGITQSPKYLFRKEGQNVTLSCEQNLNHDAMYWYRQDPGQGLRLIYYSQIVNDFQKGDIAEGYSVSREKKESFPLTVTSAQKNPTAFYLCASIGSSYGNTIYFGEGSWLTVV.

This clonotype turned up a few times. V gene TRBV4-1 combines with J gene TRBJ2-7; TRBD1 matches at 9 bases. Unmatched junction bases numbered 9, after V lost 1 base and J lost 5 bases. Germline V gene data show CDR1 as MGHRA and CDR2 as YSYEKL. The length of the CDR3 is 16 residues. The CDR3 nucleotides are TGCGCCAGCAGCCAAGTTCTAGGGGGACAGGGAAACGAGCAGTACTTC. Encoded protein: CASSQVLGGQGNEQYF.

This clonotype showed up many times. The chain uses TRBV20-1 and TRBJ1-6; D uncertain. The V gene lost 0 bases and the J gene lost 7 bases, with 10 bases spanning the gap. CDR3 length: 14 amino acids. CDR1 DFQATT and CDR2 SNEGSKA come from the germline V gene (reference sequence). The CDR3 loop is CSARDSGRNSPLHF. The CDR3 DNA sequence: TGCAGTGCTAGAGATTCAGGCAGAAATTCACCCCTCCACTTT.

Many counts were recorded for this clonotype. The gene calls are TRBV5-1 and TRBJ2-3; the D is unclear. This CDR3 is built from 15 residues. V lost 6 bases, J lost 5 bases, and 19 bases lay in between. Germline V lookup: CDR1 SGHRS, CDR2 YFSETQ. The CDR3 loop reads CASNLEPVVGDTQYF. The CDR3 DNA is TGCGCCAGCAATTTGGAACCGGTGGTCGGAGATACGCAGTATTTT. The entire variable domain, with the rest obtained from reference TRBV5-1 and TRBJ2-3, is as follows: KAGVTQTPRYLIKTRGQQVTLSCSPISGHRSVSWYQQTPGQGLQFLFEYFSETQRNKGNFPGRFSGRQFSNSRSEMNVSTLELGDSALYLCASNLEPVVGDTQYFGPGTRLTVL.

The chain links TRBV6-5 to TRBJ2-7, with D hard to call. The CDR3 extends over 14 amino acids. Germline-derived CDR1 and CDR2 are MNHEY and SVGAGI. V lost 0 bases, J lost 5 bases, and 11 bases lay in between. The CDR3 DNA reads TGTGCCAGCAGTTACTCCGAGAGACATGACGAGCAGTACTTC. Protein: CASSYSERHDEQYF.

The CDR3 region has the DNA TGTGCCAGCAGCTATGGTTGGTTAAACTCCTACAATGAGCAGTTCTTC. It specifies CASSYGWLNSYNEQFF. This rearrangement joins TRBV6-2 or TRBV6-3 to TRBJ2-1; D is unclear. There are 16 residues in the CDR3. V gave up 6 bases and J gave up 0 bases, with 15 bases separating them. Germline CDR1 is MNHEY and CDR2 is SVGEGT.

The rearrangement joins TRBV5-1 to TRBJ1-4; tentative D call: TRBD1 (5 bases). V lost 4 bases and J 8 bases, leaving 21 bases between the germline ends. The CDR3 length is 16 residues. Germline assignment: CDR1 SGHRS and CDR2 YFSETQ. The CDR3 DNA is TGCGCCAGCAGCCTGCCTGGGCAGAGAGGGGCGGAAAAACTGTTTTTT. This translates into CASSLPGQRGAEKLFF.

This clonotype was picked up a small number of times. This chain joins TRBV7-3 and TRBJ2-2; D call uncertain. There are 16 residues in the CDR3. Germline-derived CDR1 and CDR2 are SGHTA and FQGTGA. V was trimmed by 5 bases and J by 0 bases, leaving 13 bases between them. CDR3 region: CASSPTPGANTGELFF. CDR3 nucleotide sequence: TGTGCCAGCAGCCCAACTCCCGGCGCGAACACCGGGGAGCTGTTTTTT.

The sample holds a few counts of this clonotype. The genes are TRBV27 and TRBJ2-1; 7 bases are shared with TRBD2. The CDR3 loop spans 17 amino acids. Trimming at V came to 5 bases and at J to 4 bases, leaving 14 bases not matched to a gene. Germline CDR1 MNHEY, CDR2 SMNVEV (reference sequence). CDR3 nucleotide sequence: TGTGCCAGCAGTAATCTAGCGGATTCACCAACTTACAATGAGCAGTTCTTC. Its protein is CASSNLADSPTYNEQFF.

This clonotype was counted between two and nine times. This sequence joins TRBV14 and TRBJ2-3, with 7 bases aligning to TRBD2. J lost 4 bases, V lost 1 base, and 8 bases had no gene match. This CDR3 is 16 amino acids long. CDR1 SGHDN and CDR2 FVKESK come from the germline V gene. The CDR3, as DNA: TGTGCCAGCAGCCAAGCAATTCGGGGGGTAGCAGATACGCAGTATTTT. Protein: CASSQAIRGVADTQYF.

The chain uses TRBV10-3 and TRBJ2-1, with TRBD2 matching over 8 bases. This CDR3 region has 14 residues. Germline CDR1 is ENHRY and CDR2 is SYGVKD. J was trimmed by 8 bases and V by 11 bases; bases with no gene match: 14. CDR3 sequence (DNA): TGTGCCGCTTGGCCGGGACTAGTCGCGGATGAGCAGTTCTTC. Translation gives CAAWPGLVADEQFF.